This TCR beta chain was sequenced for a study of T cell responses to AZD1222 COVID-19 vaccine. A note on this clone: Its antigen remains unknown.

Findings of the study overall: Spike was spanned by vaccine-associated CD4 TCRs, which were dominant at 160-218 and 743-854. Repertoires were obtained only post-peak T cell response.

The repertoire was sequenced with immunoSEQ multiplex PCR; TCRdb's copy has only in-frame clones and lacks some. The top ten hold approximately 8% of the sample, which has tens of thousands of clones, approximately 90% seen once. The clonotype comes from an adult who received the AZD1222 COVID-19 vaccine. Specimen: peripheral blood, collected 28 days after the second AZD1222 dose.

The CDR3 sequence is CASSLGTSGRALYEQYF. CDR3 bases: TGTGCCAGCAGCTTAGGGACTAGCGGGAGGGCCCTCTACGAGCAGTACTTC. The genes are TRBV7-8 and TRBJ2-7; 15 nucleotides agree with TRBD2. With V trimmed by 1 base and J by 3 bases, 4 bases remained unmatched. The CDR3 has 17 amino acids. Germline V lookup: CDR1 SGHVS, CDR2 FQNEAQ.